The present T cell receptor (beta chain) was sequenced within a study of cytotoxic CD8 clonotypes in ibrutinib-treated CLL. Study-level information: Complete response was seen in 2 patients and partial in some 24; about twelve progressed and around 14 stayed remitted after a median around 64 months. Patients gave response samples after a median about 12 months of treatment, range 6 to 36. Whole-study findings and limits: Before falling back toward baseline at progression, clonality had risen at the time of ibrutinib response.

Investigators sought sequencing depths of between 1 in 200,000 and 1 in 1 million T cells. Profiling relied on immunoSEQ multiplex PCR, and the TCRdb table lists in-frame clones only, not all of them. Of roughly 190,000 clones listed, about 72% are singletons. A single count supports this clone. Antigen unknown. Germline CDR1 is KGHSH and CDR2 is LQKENI. This CDR3 is 17 amino acids long. J lost 2 bases, V lost 2 bases, and 7 bases had no gene match. The rearrangement joins TRBV18 to TRBJ2-3; 10 bases line up with TRBD2. The sample consisted of PBMCs, taken after 24 months of ibrutinib treatment. This TCR was sampled from a human donor with chronic lymphocytic leukemia. DNA for the CDR3: TGTGCCAGCTCACCAAGGCTAGCGGGAGTCTTCACAGATACGCAGTATTTT. Its translation is CASSPRLAGVFTDTQYF.